This T cell receptor beta chain was documented in a study of T-cell reconstitution after alpha-beta-depleted transplantation in children (dated by TCRdb to about 2016). Study-level background: The study quantitatively tracked T-cell immune reconstitution after TCRalphabeta/CD19-depleted allogeneic hematopoietic cell transplantation in children using TCR repertoire profiling.

This clonotype has ten or more counts. The clone's antigen remains unknown. Within one base of it there is no much larger clone, and no base qualities were kept. Ends trimmed: V by 4 bases, J by 4 bases; bases unmatched to a gene: 7. The germline V gene encodes CDR1 KGHDR and CDR2 SFDVKD. Spanning cysteine to phenylalanine, the CDR3 consists of 16 amino acids. This entry keeps only the CDR3 DNA: 48 bases, framed from base 1. Library preparation was by PCR. These reads were obtained on an Illumina HiSeq 2500. TCR libraries were prepared with molecular barcoding, using unique molecular identifiers to normalize TCRbeta repertoire quantification. TCRdb reworked the public reads: Q25 trimming with fastp, MiXCR clone assembly, productive beta chains retained. Rows with a matching CDR3 protein are joined into one entry that keeps the most common DNA and genes. This sample comprises around 200,000 distinct CDR3 sequences, roughly 9% of them detected only once. The top ten constitute 5% to 7% of the sample.

This receptor chain uses TRBV24-1 and TRBJ2-1, and TRBD1 matches 9 of the central bases. The receptor's source is a human donor who donated a stem cell graft to a child with acute lymphoblastic leukemia. Here the sequenced sample was PBMCs from the stem cell graft donor, taken from the stem cell graft. This receptor carries the CDR3 CATSDNRDREYNEQFF. The DNA is as follows: TGTGCCACCAGTGACAACCGGGACAGGGAATACAATGAGCAGTTCTTC.